The next 9 T cell receptor beta chains were all read from a single sample in a study of T cell responses to AZD1222 COVID-19 vaccine. TCRdb keeps only in-frame clones here, not all; method: immunoSEQ multiplex PCR. Of about 110,000 clones listed, approximately 88% are singletons. The specimen was peripheral blood, collected 28 days after the second AZD1222 dose. The receptors shown here come from an adult who received the AZD1222 COVID-19 vaccine.

J is TRBJ2-5 and V is TRBV29-1, with 7 nucleotides matching TRBD1. Germline CDR1 SQVTM, CDR2 ANQGSEA. V dropped 5 bases and J dropped 1; count of bases not matched to a gene: 10. The CDR3 is 15 residues long. CDR3 nucleotides: TGCAGCGTTTGTGGTCCGGGACAGAGCCAAGAGACCCAGTACTTC. It translates to CSVCGPGQSQETQYF.

This rearrangement joins TRBV5-4 to TRBJ2-3; 15 bases line up with TRBD2. This CDR3 contains 17 residues. V shed 3 bases, J shed 1 base, and the junction held 3 bases outside the gene matches. Per germline, CDR1 SGHNT and CDR2 YYREEE (reference sequence). DNA of the CDR3: TGTGCCAGCAGCTCGGGACTAGCGGGGGGAGGCACAGATACGCAGTATTTT. Translation: CASSSGLAGGGTDTQYF. Full variable domain (remainder filled in from reference TRBV5-4 and TRBJ2-3): ETGVTQSPTHLIKTRGQQVTLRCSSQSGHNTVSWYQQALGQGPQFIFQYYREEENGRGNFPPRFSGLQFPNYSSELNVNALELDDSALYLCASSSGLAGGGTDTQYFGPGTRLTVL.

As for this clone: A single base separates this from a much larger clone, so it may be a read error. The chain combines TRBV11-2 with TRBJ1-3; unclear D gene. In germline, CDR1 is SGHAT, CDR2 FQNNGV. The V end was cut by 5 bases, the J end by 1 base, with 3 bases between. The CDR3 sequence is 12 residues long. The CDR3 loop reads CASSRSGNTIYF. CDR3 nucleotide sequence: TGTGCCAGCAGCCGATCTGGAAACACCATATATTTT.

The chain combines TRBV6-2 or TRBV6-3 with TRBJ2-5; D is perhaps TRBD1 or TRBD2 (5 bases each). V lost 5 bases, J lost 5 bases, and 18 bases lay in between. Germline CDR1 and CDR2: MNHEY and SVGEGT. The length of the CDR3 is 15 residues. For the CDR3, the DNA is TGTGCCAGCAGTAACCGGGACGCAAGCTTCGAGACCCAGTACTTC. It translates to CASSNRDASFETQYF.

This rearrangement joins TRBV5-5 to TRBJ1-3; D possibly corresponds to TRBD1 (6 bases). CDR1 is SGHKS, CDR2 YYEKEE, per germline (reference sequence). This CDR3 is built from 15 residues. V shed 4 bases and J shed 0 bases, with 11 bases lying between them. CDR3 protein: CASSPGHSSGNTIYF. The CDR3 DNA sequence: TGTGCCAGCAGCCCGGGACACAGCTCTGGAAACACCATATATTTT.

This sequence joins TRBV12-3 or TRBV12-4 and TRBJ2-7; possibly TRBD1 for D (5 bases). The V end was cut by 5 bases, the J end by 7 bases, with 9 bases between. The CDR3 loop spans 11 amino acids. The CDR3 sequence is CASSRDREQYF. In nucleotides, the CDR3 is TGTGCCAGCAGTCGAGACAGAGAGCAGTACTTC.

This clone has a single count. The rearrangement joins TRBV5-1 to TRBJ2-1, with TRBD2 as a possible D gene (5 bases). Trimming shortened V by 4 bases and J by 7 bases, and 9 bases separated the two germline ends. Germline V gene data show CDR1 as SGHRS and CDR2 as YFSETQ. The CDR3 spans 12 residues. The CDR3 region is CASSLPGNEQFF. The CDR3 nucleotides are TGCGCCAGCAGCCTACCGGGGAATGAGCAGTTCTTC.

The rearrangement links TRBV27 to TRBJ2-5; 8 bases are a match to TRBD1. Germline CDR1 is MNHEY and CDR2 is SMNVEV (reference sequence). Trimming took 4 bases from V and 4 from J; bases not matched to a gene: 8. The CDR3 is made up of 15 amino acids. CDR3 in amino acids: CASSSLGQGGETQYF. Here the CDR3 DNA reads TGTGCCAGCAGTTCCCTCGGACAGGGCGGAGAGACCCAGTACTTC.

The chain carries TRBV20-1 and TRBJ1-2, with D hard to call. V dropped 3 bases and J dropped 3 bases, with 17 bases sitting between them. The CDR3 consists of 15 residues. CDR1 and CDR2 (germline): DFQATT, SNEGSKA (reference sequence). The CDR3 DNA reads as TGCAGTGCTAGTGTCCCCGGTGGGGTGGACTATGGCTACACCTTC. It encodes CSASVPGGVDYGYTF.